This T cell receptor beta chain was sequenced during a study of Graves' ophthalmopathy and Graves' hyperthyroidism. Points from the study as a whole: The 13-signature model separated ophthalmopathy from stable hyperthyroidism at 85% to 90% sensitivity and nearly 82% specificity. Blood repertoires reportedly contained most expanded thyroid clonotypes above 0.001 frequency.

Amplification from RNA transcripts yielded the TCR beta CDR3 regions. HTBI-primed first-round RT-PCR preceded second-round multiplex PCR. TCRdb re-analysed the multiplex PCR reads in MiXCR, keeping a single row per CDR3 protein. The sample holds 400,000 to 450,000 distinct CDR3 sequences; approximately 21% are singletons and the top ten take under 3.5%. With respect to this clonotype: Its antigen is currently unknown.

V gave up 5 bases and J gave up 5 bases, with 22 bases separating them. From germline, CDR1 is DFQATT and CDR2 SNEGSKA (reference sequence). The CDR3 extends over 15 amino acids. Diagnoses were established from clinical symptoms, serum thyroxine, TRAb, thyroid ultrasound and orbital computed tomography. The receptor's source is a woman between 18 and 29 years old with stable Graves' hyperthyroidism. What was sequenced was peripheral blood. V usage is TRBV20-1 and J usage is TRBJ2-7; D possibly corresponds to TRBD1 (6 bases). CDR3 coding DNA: TGCAGTGCTCCAAATTCCGACAGGAATGACCACGAGCAGTACTTC. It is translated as CSAPNSDRNDHEQYF.